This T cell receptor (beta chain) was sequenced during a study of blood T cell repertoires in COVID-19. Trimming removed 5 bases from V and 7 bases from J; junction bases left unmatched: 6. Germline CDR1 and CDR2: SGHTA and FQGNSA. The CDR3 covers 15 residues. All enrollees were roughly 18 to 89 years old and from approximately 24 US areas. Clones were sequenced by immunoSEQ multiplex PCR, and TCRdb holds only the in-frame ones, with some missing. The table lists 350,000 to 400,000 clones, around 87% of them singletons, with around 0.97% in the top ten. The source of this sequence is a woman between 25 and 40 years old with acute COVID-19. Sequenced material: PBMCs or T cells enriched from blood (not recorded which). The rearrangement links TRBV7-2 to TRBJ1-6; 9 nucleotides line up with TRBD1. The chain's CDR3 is CASSLTGQGNSPLHF. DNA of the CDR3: TGTGCCAGCAGCCTAACCGGACAGGGGAATTCACCCCTCCACTTT.